This entry describes one TCR beta chain. The data were obtained in a study of cytomegalovirus exposure and HLA in healthy donors. With 60 Vbeta and 13 Jbeta primers, the PCR was carried out. Clones were read by immunoSEQ multiplex PCR, and TCRdb kept only the in-frame ones, dropping some. The table records roughly 100,000 clones, approximately 77% of them present only once. V was clipped by 3 bases and J by 5 bases; unmatched bases: 3. Germline lookup yields CDR1 SGHDN and CDR2 FVKESK. The CDR3 contains 14 residues. The clonotype originates from a middle-aged woman in good health and CMV-seronegative. The rearrangement uses TRBV14 and TRBJ2-2; TRBD1 matches at 7 bases. Material for sequencing was PBMCs. The CDR3 loop is CASSHPRGTGELFF. The CDR3, as DNA: TGTGCCAGCAGCCACCCCAGGGGGACCGGGGAGCTGTTTTTT.